This T cell receptor (beta chain) was captured by sequencing in a study of T-cell reconstitution after alpha-beta-depleted transplantation in children (dated by TCRdb to about 2016). With respect to the entire study: Using TCR repertoire profiling, the study quantitatively followed how T-cell immune reconstitution unfolded in children after TCRalphabeta/CD19-depleted allogeneic hematopoietic cell transplantation.

To note about this clonotype: No antigen is known for it. Base qualities are missing; no much larger clone stands one base away.

The library was prepared using PCR. Sequencing instrument: Illumina HiSeq 2500. TCR library preparation used molecular barcoding, with unique molecular identifiers applied to normalize quantification of the TCRbeta repertoire. Starting from the raw public reads, TCRdb applied fastp trimming at Q25, assembled clones with MiXCR and retained in-frame beta chains. Records with the same CDR3 protein are collapsed into one entry carrying the most frequent genes and DNA. The sample yields a few hundred thousand distinct CDR3 sequences; about 17% were counted once. The ten top clones hold about 3.1% of the sample. Spanning cysteine to phenylalanine, the CDR3 consists of 13 amino acids. The read is trimmed to its CDR3 DNA, 39 bases read in frame from base 1. V and J lose 6 bases and 4 bases, and a span of 12 bases separates them.

The clonotype was recovered from a human donor who donated a stem cell graft to a child with acute lymphoblastic leukemia. The chain uses TRBV12-3 or TRBV12-4 and TRBJ2-5, with the D assignment possibly TRBD1 or TRBD2, given 5 matching bases for each. This material consisted of PBMCs from the stem cell graft donor, taken from the stem cell graft. In nucleotide form, the sequence is TGTGCCAGCAGACCTTATGGGGGAGAGACCCAGTACTTC. It translates as CASRPYGGETQYF.